These 20 T cell receptor beta chains came from one sample sequenced in a study of T-cell reconstitution after alpha-beta-depleted transplantation in children. Library preparation (for TCRbeta) was performed with unique molecular identifiers. Using its own MiXCR run on the PCR reads, TCRdb lists one record per CDR3 protein. The sample carries 120,000 or so distinct CDR3 sequences, 10% recorded once. Specimen: PBMCs from the stem cell graft donor, collected from the stem cell graft. All receptors derive from a human donor who donated a stem cell graft to a child with acute lymphoblastic leukemia.

There are many counts of this clonotype. V and J are TRBV20-1 and TRBJ1-2; maybe TRBD1 (5 bases). Looked up from germline, CDR1 is DFQATT and CDR2 is SNEGSKA (reference sequence). The CDR3 is made up of 14 amino acids. Trimming stripped 3 bases from V and 7 bases from J, with 18 bases between. CDR3 amino acids: CSARGSQGRGGYTF. The CDR3 DNA reads TGCAGTGCTAGGGGGAGTCAGGGTCGGGGTGGCTACACCTTC.

In its sample, this clonotype was seen many times. V usage is TRBV20-1 and J usage is TRBJ2-7, with 9 bases fitting TRBD2. The CDR3 runs 17 residues. CDR1 and CDR2 from the germline V gene are DFQATT and SNEGSKA (reference sequence). V was clipped by 4 bases and J by 0 bases; unmatched bases: 13. CDR3 loop: CSATSTSGSASSYEQYF. CDR3 nucleotide sequence: TGCAGTGCTACGTCAACTAGCGGGTCTGCCAGCTCCTACGAGCAGTACTTC.

At least ten counts were recorded for this clonotype. J is TRBJ2-5 and V is TRBV20-1; 9 nucleotides align to TRBD2. The V segment lost 7 bases and the J segment 5 bases; nucleotides outside the gene matches: 11. The CDR3 has 14 amino acids. CDR1 and CDR2 from the germline V gene are DFQATT and SNEGSKA (reference sequence). In DNA form, the CDR3 reads TGCAGTGATCTTCCGCGGGGGGGCGGTGAGACCCAGTACTTC. Translated, it gives CSDLPRGGGETQYF.

This clonotype was counted many times. This sequence joins TRBV20-1 and TRBJ2-7; D is uncertain. Looked up from germline, CDR1 is DFQATT and CDR2 is SNEGSKA (reference sequence). This CDR3 is built from 13 residues. The V end lost 5 bases, the J end lost 2 bases, and 13 bases lay between the germline ends. The CDR3 coding sequence is TGCAGTGCTCCCCAGGACCCAACCTACGAGCAGTACTTC. As protein: CSAPQDPTYEQYF.

CDR3: CASSLLGLRGGELFF. CDR3 nucleotide sequence: TGTGCCAGCAGCTTATTAGGTCTACGGGGCGGGGAGCTGTTTTTT. The chain employs TRBV7-8 and TRBJ2-2; D may be TRBD2 (5 bases). Germline V gives CDR1 SGHVS, CDR2 FQNEAQ. The CDR3 length is 15 residues. V was trimmed by 2 bases and J by 7 bases, leaving 14 bases between them.

The sample holds many counts of this clonotype. This chain joins TRBV5-6 and TRBJ2-1, with 7 positions matching TRBD2. Germline trimming cut 1 base from V and 8 bases from J; bases unmatched to any gene: 9. The CDR3 is 15 residues long. CDR1 is SGHDT, CDR2 YYEEEE, per germline. As DNA, the CDR3 is TGTGCCAGCAGCTTGTTACCGGGGGGTTCAGATGAGCAGTTCTTC. This gives the protein CASSLLPGGSDEQFF.

As for this clonotype: A much larger clone differs by one base, so this may be a read error. The chain joins TRBV20-1 to TRBJ2-3; D is unresolved. The V end lost 8 bases, the J end lost 8 bases, and 11 bases lay between the germline ends. CDR3 length equals 10 residues. Germline V gives CDR1 DFQATT, CDR2 SNEGSKA (reference sequence). CDR3 residues: CSLGSATQYF. Written as DNA, the CDR3 is TGCAGTCTAGGATCAGCTACGCAGTATTTT.

V gene TRBV30 combines with J gene TRBJ1-1; D possibly corresponds to TRBD1 (5 bases). CDR1 is GTSNPN, CDR2 SVGIG, per germline (reference sequence). This CDR3 contains 13 residues. Between the trimmed V and J ends, which lost 4 bases and 4 bases, there was a span of 13 bases. CDR3 DNA sequence: TGTGCCTGGACACCCGGGGGGATCACTGAAGCTTTCTTT. Translating gives CAWTPGGITEAFF.

This clonotype was recorded many times. The chain uses TRBV5-1 and TRBJ2-7; tentatively, D is TRBD1 (6 bases). The V and J ends lost 0 bases and 6 bases respectively, with 13 bases between them. The CDR3 contains 14 residues. Germline CDR1 reads SGHRS; CDR2 reads YFSETQ. The CDR3 sequence: CASSLEGTGREQYF. The CDR3 bases are TGCGCCAGCAGCTTGGAGGGCACAGGGCGCGAGCAGTACTTC.

The rearrangement uses TRBV6-1 and TRBJ1-6, with D perhaps TRBD1 (5 bases). This CDR3 contains 14 residues. The V gene's germline CDR1 is MNHNS and CDR2 SASEGT. The V end was cut by 8 bases, the J end by 5 bases, with 13 bases between. CDR3 sequence reads: CASFRRGDNSPLHF. The DNA of the CDR3 is TGTGCCAGCTTTCGACGGGGCGATAATTCACCCCTCCACTTT.

In its sample, this clonotype was seen many times. The V and J genes are TRBV6-2 or TRBV6-3 and TRBJ1-2; maybe TRBD1 (5 bases). Trimming removed 6 bases from V and 2 bases from J, with 19 bases in between. The length of the CDR3 is 16 residues. CDR1 is MNHEY and CDR2 is SVGEGT in the germline V gene. The CDR3 spells CASSTTPWGGNYGYTF. CDR3 DNA: TGTGCCAGCAGCACGACGCCGTGGGGGGGAAACTATGGCTACACCTTC.

In this sample, this clonotype turned up many times. The CDR3 nucleotides read TGTGCCAGCAGTCCGCTTCCCGGCGGTGGAGGCACTGAAGCTTTCTTT. Translated: CASSPLPGGGGTEAFF. This sequence joins TRBV27 and TRBJ1-1; D is unclear. Trimming removed 5 bases from V and 4 bases from J, with 20 bases in between. The germline CDR1 and CDR2 sequences are MNHEY and SMNVEV (reference sequence). The CDR3 is 16 amino acids.

This clonotype has at least ten counts. CDR3 DNA sequence: TGTGCCAGCAGCGTAGTTGCGAACACCGGGGAGCTGTTTTTT. It encodes CASSVVANTGELFF. The chain is built from TRBV9 and TRBJ2-2; no clear D gene. The length of the CDR3 is 14 residues. Germline assignment: CDR1 SGDLS and CDR2 YYNGEE. V was pared by 0 bases and J by 0 bases, with 3 bases between.

The genes are TRBV7-9 and TRBJ1-4; tentative D call: TRBD1 (5 bases). The CDR3 is 14 residues long. From germline, CDR1 is SEHNR and CDR2 FQNEAQ (reference sequence). The V gene lost 6 bases and the J gene lost 4 bases, with 12 bases spanning the gap. Here the CDR3 DNA reads TGTGCCAGCAGGGCTACAGGAGATAATGAAAAACTGTTTTTT. Its translation is CASRATGDNEKLFF.

The DNA for the CDR3 is TGTGCCAGCAGCTTAGTCAAGAAGGGGGGGGCCGGCTATGGCTACACCTTC. Translating gives CASSLVKKGGAGYGYTF. The rearrangement joins TRBV7-2 to TRBJ1-2, with D possibly matching TRBD1 (6 bases). The germline V gene has CDR1 SGHTA and CDR2 FQGNSA. Deletions cut 1 base from V and 4 bases from J, with 19 bases between. The CDR3 has 17 residues.

This clonotype was counted at least ten times. The rearrangement uses TRBV7-2 and TRBJ1-2; D ambiguous. In germline, CDR1 is SGHTA, CDR2 FQGNSA. Trimming cost V 1 base and J 8 bases, with 11 bases left between them. This CDR3 comprises 13 residues. The CDR3 spells CASSLGVTGGYTF. In DNA form, the CDR3 reads TGTGCCAGCAGCTTAGGGGTCACGGGCGGCTACACCTTC.

Many counts were recorded for this clonotype. The rearrangement links TRBV10-3 to TRBJ1-1, with a tentative D call TRBD1 (5 bases). Deletions cut 6 bases from V and 1 base from J, with 9 bases between. The germline CDR1 and CDR2 sequences are ENHRY and SYGVKD. The CDR3 runs to 13 residues. CDR3 sequence (DNA): TGTGCCATCAGCGGAGGGGAGAACACTGAAGCTTTCTTT. This sequence encodes CAISGGENTEAFF.

This clonotype was found many times. V is TRBV5-1 and J is TRBJ1-2; TRBD1 matches at 10 bases. The germline V gene has CDR1 SGHRS and CDR2 YFSETQ. CDR3 length: 17 amino acids. V lost 0 bases, J lost 4 bases, and 9 bases stayed unmatched. CDR3 region: CASSLGGGQGNIYGYTF. The CDR3 nucleotides are TGCGCCAGCAGCTTGGGCGGGGGACAGGGGAACATCTATGGCTACACCTTC.

The table lists this clonotype with a few counts. The junction differs from germline at one of its ends, possibly a read error. This chain links TRBV20-1 with TRBJ2-7; maybe TRBD2 (6 bases). The CDR3 contains 17 residues. CDR1 is DFQATT and CDR2 is SNEGSKA in the germline V gene (reference sequence). The CDR3 is CCAREKRRAVGSYEQYF. The DNA of the CDR3 is TGCTGTGCTAGAGAGAAGAGGAGGGCAGTAGGGTCCTACGAGCAGTACTTC.

Ten or more counts support this clonotype. At one of its ends the junction is not consistent with the germline gene, which may arise from a read error. The V call is TRBV7-7, the J call TRBJ2-3; D gene unclear. CDR1 and CDR2 from the germline V gene are SSHAT and FNYEAQ (reference sequence). The CDR3 extends over 17 amino acids. The CDR3 spells CASSLPAQRPSTDTQYF. The CDR3 coding sequence is TGTGCTAGCAGCCTCCCGGCCCAACGCCCTAGCACAGATACGCAGTATTTT.